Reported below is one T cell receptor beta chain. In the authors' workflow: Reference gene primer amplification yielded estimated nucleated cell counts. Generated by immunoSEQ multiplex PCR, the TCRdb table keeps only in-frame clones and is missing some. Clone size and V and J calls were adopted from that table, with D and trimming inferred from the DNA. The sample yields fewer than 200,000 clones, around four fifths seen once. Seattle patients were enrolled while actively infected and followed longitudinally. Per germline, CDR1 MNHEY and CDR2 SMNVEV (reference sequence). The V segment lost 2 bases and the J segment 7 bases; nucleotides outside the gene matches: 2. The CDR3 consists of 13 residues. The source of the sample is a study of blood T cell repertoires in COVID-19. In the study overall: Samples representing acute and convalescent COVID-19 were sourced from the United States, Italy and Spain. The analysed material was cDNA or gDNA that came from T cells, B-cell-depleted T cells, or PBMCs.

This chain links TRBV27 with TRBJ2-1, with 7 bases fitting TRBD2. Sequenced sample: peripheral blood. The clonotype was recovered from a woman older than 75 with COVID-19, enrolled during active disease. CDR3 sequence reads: CASSLAGANEQFF. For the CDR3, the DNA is TGTGCCAGCAGTTTAGCGGGAGCTAATGAGCAGTTCTTC.